These T cell receptor beta chains were read from a single sample in a study of blood T cell repertoires in COVID-19. Libraries were prepared by immunoSEQ multiplex PCR; TCRdb keeps only in-frame clonotypes and omits some of them. Here the sample spans some 33,000 clones, roughly nine tenths being singletons. Sequenced sample: peripheral blood. The receptors were gathered from a human donor in a cohort sampled during active COVID-19. The CDR3 runs from the conserved cysteine through the conserved F or W.

J gene: TRBJ1-1
V gene: TRBV25-1
CDR3 protein: CASSETHDTEAFF

J gene: TRBJ2-5
V gene: TRBV7-2
CDR3 protein: CASSLARVTQYF

J gene: TRBJ1-1
V gene: TRBV18
CDR3 protein: CASSRHRTGLSTEAFF

J gene: TRBJ2-1
V gene: TRBV6-5
CDR3 protein: CASRSPYNEQFF

J gene: TRBJ1-2
V gene: TRBV7-9
CDR3 protein: CASSPDGGHGYTF

J gene: TRBJ2-3
V gene: TRBV6-6
CDR3 protein: CASSPRGTDTQYF

J gene: TRBJ2-3
V gene: TRBV7-3
CDR3 protein: CASSLGWEADTQYF

J gene: TRBJ2-2
V gene: TRBV2
CDR3 protein: CAFPEQNTGELFF

J gene: TRBJ2-5
V gene: TRBV3-1/TRBV3-2
CDR3 protein: CASSPGSSPFETQYF

J gene: TRBJ1-1
V gene: TRBV3-1/TRBV3-2
CDR3 protein: CASSQARRVDRTNTEAFF

J gene: TRBJ2-1
V gene: TRBV14
CDR3 protein: CASSYSFGTVYNEQFF

J gene: TRBJ1-2
V gene: TRBV28
CDR3 protein: CASTRGYGYTF

J gene: TRBJ2-4
V gene: TRBV2
CDR3 protein: CASTARSGGPDGHIQYF

J gene: TRBJ1-1
V gene: TRBV6-5
CDR3 protein: CASSLSEGAMTEAFF

J gene: TRBJ2-1
V gene: TRBV11-3
CDR3 protein: CASSSGQGAWDEQFF

J gene: TRBJ1-1
V gene: TRBV29-1
CDR3 protein: CSAGGGGTENTEAFF

J gene: TRBJ1-1
V gene: TRBV13
CDR3 protein: CASRRYEAFF

J gene: TRBJ1-2
V gene: TRBV27
CDR3 protein: CASSLGRGNYGYTF

J gene: TRBJ1-5
V gene: TRBV3-1/TRBV3-2
CDR3 protein: CASSETGGSGQPQHF

J gene: TRBJ1-2
V gene: TRBV20-1
CDR3 protein: CSASDGYTF

J gene: TRBJ1-1
V gene: TRBV5-1
CDR3 protein: CASSFAVGDTEAFF

J gene: TRBJ2-2
V gene: TRBV7-9
CDR3 protein: CASTRTGSTGELFF